Presented here are 8 T cell receptor beta chains from one specimen sequenced in a study of CD8 T cells in Susac syndrome. Reverse transcription of about 0.45 to 1 ug RNA used random hexamers. TCRdb redid the calling of the immunoSEQ multiplex PCR reads with MiXCR, one entry per CDR3 protein. The sample lists about 140,000 distinct CDR3 sequences, roughly 94% occurring once. Sequencing was done on a sample of CD4+ T cells from PBMCs. The receptors here all came from a human donor with Susac syndrome.

The chain has TRBV15 and TRBJ2-1; no firm D call. Germline loops: CDR1 LNHNV, CDR2 YYDKDF (reference sequence). The CDR3 length is 13 residues. Trimming stripped 2 bases from V and 8 bases from J, with 10 bases between. CDR3 DNA: TGTGCCACCAGCAGATACCAGGCCGATGAGCAGTTCTTC. This encodes CATSRYQADEQFF.

The V call is TRBV20-1, the J call TRBJ2-3, with unresolved D. This CDR3 has 10 amino acids. V lost 5 bases to trimming and J lost 4 bases, with 4 bases between them. Germline V gene data show CDR1 as DFQATT and CDR2 as SNEGSKA (reference sequence). CDR3 coding DNA: TGCAGTGCTTGGTCAGATACGCAGTATTTT. Its translation: CSAWSDTQYF.

The chain couples TRBV6-5 to TRBJ2-5; D possibly corresponds to TRBD2 (5 bases). This CDR3 comprises 13 residues. With 4 bases removed from V and 1 base from J, the gap between germline ends came to 7 bases. Germline V CDR1 and CDR2: MNHEY, SVGAGI. CDR3 nucleotides: TGTGCCAGCAGTTCGAGGGTCCAAGAGACCCAGTACTTC. The encoded protein is CASSSRVQETQYF.

This chain uses TRBV30 with TRBJ1-5; D is undetermined. Germline-derived CDR1 and CDR2 are GTSNPN and SVGIG (reference sequence). V was cut by 5 bases and J by 2 bases, with 13 bases left in between. The CDR3 has 14 amino acids. The CDR3 sequence is CAWAMGSGNQPQHF. CDR3 sequence (DNA): TGTGCCTGGGCCATGGGGAGTGGCAATCAGCCCCAGCATTTT.

The chain combines TRBV30 with TRBJ1-2, with 8 bases fitting TRBD1. The CDR3 loop spans 13 amino acids. With V trimmed by 3 bases and J by 4 bases, 4 bases remained unmatched. CDR1 and CDR2 (germline): GTSNPN, SVGIG (reference sequence). The CDR3 sequence is CAWRQGASYGYTF. Here the CDR3 DNA reads TGTGCCTGGAGGCAGGGGGCGTCCTATGGCTACACCTTC.

The chain has TRBV27 and TRBJ1-2; D unresolved. V gave up 6 bases and J gave up 7 bases, with 15 bases separating them. This CDR3 region has 13 residues. CDR1 is MNHEY, CDR2 SMNVEV, per germline (reference sequence). Here the CDR3 DNA reads TGTGCCAGCAGCGGTCTCGAAGGAAGTGGCTACACCTTC. Encoded protein: CASSGLEGSGYTF.

J is TRBJ1-5 and V is TRBV30; 9 bases agree with TRBD1. The CDR3 runs 19 residues. From germline, CDR1 is GTSNPN and CDR2 SVGIG (reference sequence). V was pared by 0 bases and J by 2 bases, with 14 bases of the junction left unmatched. CDR3 sequence reads: CAWSVVATGGKLGNQPQHF. In DNA, the CDR3 is TGTGCCTGGAGTGTAGTGGCGACAGGGGGGAAATTGGGCAATCAGCCCCAGCATTTT.

This rearrangement joins TRBV20-1 to TRBJ1-3; D possibly corresponds to TRBD1 (5 bases). The ends were cut back, 3 bases at V and 4 bases at J, with 13 bases in the middle. The CDR3 extends over 14 amino acids. The V gene's germline CDR1 is DFQATT and CDR2 SNEGSKA (reference sequence). DNA of the CDR3: TGCAGTGCTAGGGAACAGGATGGGGGAAACACCATATATTTT. Its protein product is CSAREQDGGNTIYF.